Sequencing of this T cell receptor (beta chain) was carried out in a study of T-cell reconstitution after alpha-beta-depleted transplantation in children. Study-wide results and limits: Some patients' high day-60 TCRbeta diversity was attributed to recipient cells surviving conditioning. Newly generated T cells supplied most T-cell counts and diversity one year post-transplant.

A TCRbeta library incorporating unique molecular identifiers was prepared. A single record per CDR3 protein comes from TCRdb applying MiXCR to the PCR reads. This sample has hundreds of thousands of distinct CDR3 sequences, with approximately 10% found just once. Trimming cost V 1 base and J 2 bases, with 21 bases left between them. The CDR3 sequence is 18 residues long. CDR1 LGHDT and CDR2 YNNKEL come from the germline V gene (reference sequence). This clonotype was counted between two and nine times. Its antigen is not identified. This receptor was identified in a child less than two years old with acute myeloid leukemia, due to receive a stem cell transplant. Source: PBMCs, taken before TCRalphabeta/CD19-depleted stem cell transplant. V is TRBV3-1 and J is TRBJ2-7, with D possibly being TRBD1 or TRBD2 (5 bases each). CDR3 loop: CASSQAGFRDGWAYEQYF. In DNA form, the CDR3 reads TGTGCCAGCAGCCAAGCCGGGTTCAGGGACGGATGGGCCTACGAGCAGTACTTC.